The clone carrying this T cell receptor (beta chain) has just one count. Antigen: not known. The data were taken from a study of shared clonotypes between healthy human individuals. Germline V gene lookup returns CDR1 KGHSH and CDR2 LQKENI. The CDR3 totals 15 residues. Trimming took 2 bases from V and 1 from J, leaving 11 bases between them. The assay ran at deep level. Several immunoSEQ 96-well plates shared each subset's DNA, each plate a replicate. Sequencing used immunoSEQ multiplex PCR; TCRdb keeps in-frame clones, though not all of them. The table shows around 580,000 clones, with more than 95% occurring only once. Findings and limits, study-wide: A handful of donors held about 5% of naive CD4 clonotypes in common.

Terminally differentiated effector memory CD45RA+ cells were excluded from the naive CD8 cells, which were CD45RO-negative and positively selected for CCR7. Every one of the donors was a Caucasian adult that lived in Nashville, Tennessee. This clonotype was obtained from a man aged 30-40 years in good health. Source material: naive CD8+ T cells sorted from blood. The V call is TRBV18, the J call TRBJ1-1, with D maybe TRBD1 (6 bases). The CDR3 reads CASSPGGGSNTEAFF. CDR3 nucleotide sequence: TGTGCCAGCTCACCAGGGGGGGGCTCGAACACTGAAGCTTTCTTT.